Listed below are T cell receptor beta chains from one sample, sequenced in a study of patients and donors after allogeneic stem cell transplantation. TCRdb used MiXCR to reprocess the RT-PCR reads, holding one entry per CDR3 protein. The profile covers 190,000 or so distinct CDR3 sequences, with around 40% appearing a single time and approximately 10% taken by the ten largest. Sequenced sample: blood, either unsorted or a sorted T cell fraction (not recorded which). These receptors all come from a human donor who was either an allogeneic HSCT recipient or a stem cell or donor lymphocyte infusion donor (not recorded which). It is not recorded whose cells these are; they may come from a transplant donor. CDR3s include the opening cysteine and the closing phenylalanine or tryptophan. A D gene is named only where the DNA matches it firmly. For some rows the clone size is stated as once, few or many, or as a class when expanded; others skip it.

J: TRBJ1-2; V: TRBV6-5; D: -; size: -; DNA: TGTGCCAGCGGGAAAACCAGGGCTTCCTATGGCTACACCTTC; CDR3: CASGKTRASYGYTF
J: TRBJ1-4; V: TRBV5-5; D: TRBD1; size: few; DNA: TGTGCCTCCCGGGTGGAGACAGGGAGGTCAGAAAAACTGTTTTTT; CDR3: CASRVETGRSEKLFF
J: TRBJ1-5; V: TRBV5-6; D: TRBD1; size: -; DNA: TGTGCCAGCAGCCAGACAGGGGATCAGCCCCAGCATTTT; CDR3: CASSQTGDQPQHF
J: TRBJ1-4; V: TRBV5-1; D: -; size: few; DNA: TGCGCCAGCAGCTTGACAGCCTCCAGTTTTGCAACTAATGAAAAACTGTTTTTT; CDR3: CASSLTASSFATNEKLFF
J: TRBJ2-1; V: TRBV24-1; D: TRBD2; size: once; DNA: TGTGCCACCAGTGATAGGGCGGGGGGGCTCAATGAGCAGTTCTTC; CDR3: CATSDRAGGLNEQFF
J: TRBJ1-1; V: TRBV15; D: -; size: -; DNA: TGTGCCACCAGTAGGTATGGTGAAGCTTTCTTT; CDR3: CATSRYGEAFF
J: TRBJ2-3; V: TRBV3-1; D: -; size: -; DNA: TGTGCCAGCAGCCAAGAAGATACGCAGTATTTT; CDR3: CASSQEDTQYF
J: TRBJ2-5; V: TRBV11-2; D: -; size: few; DNA: TGTGCCAGCAGCTTAGTAGCGATGGAGACCCAGTACTTC; CDR3: CASSLVAMETQYF
J: TRBJ1-5; V: TRBV6-6; D: -; size: few; DNA: TGTGCCAGCAGTTACGATGGATATGGCGATAGCAATCAGCCCCAGCATTTT; CDR3: CASSYDGYGDSNQPQHF
J: TRBJ1-4; V: TRBV10-3; D: -; size: many; DNA: TGTGCCATCAGTGAGTCCGGGATTAATGAAAAACTGTTTTTT; CDR3: CAISESGINEKLFF
J: TRBJ2-1; V: TRBV7-2; D: -; size: few; DNA: TGTGCCAGCAGCCCACGGGAGACGCAGTTCTTC; CDR3: CASSPRETQFF
J: TRBJ2-2; V: TRBV9; D: TRBD1; size: -; DNA: TGTGCCAGCTTCCGGGACAGGGGCACCGGGGAGCTGTTTTTT; CDR3: CASFRDRGTGELFF
J: TRBJ1-6; V: TRBV12-3/TRBV12-4; D: -; size: -; DNA: TGTGCCAGCAGGGACCAGAGCTCCTATAATTCACCCCTCCACTTT; CDR3: CASRDQSSYNSPLHF
J: TRBJ1-4; V: TRBV4-1; D: -; size: few; DNA: TGCGCCAGCAGCCAAGATCGGGTGTCAGCAACTAATGAAAAACTGTTTTTT; CDR3: CASSQDRVSATNEKLFF
J: TRBJ1-2; V: TRBV15; D: TRBD1; size: -; DNA: TGTGCCACCAGCGGGGGGACAGGTGCAGAAGGCTATGGCTACACCTTC; CDR3: CATSGGTGAEGYGYTF
J: TRBJ1-3; V: TRBV20-1; D: -; size: -; DNA: TGCAGTGCGGAGGGAATTATTGGGGACACCATATATTTT; CDR3: CSAEGIIGDTIYF
J: TRBJ1-5; V: TRBV20-1; D: TRBD1; size: -; DNA: TGCAGTGCTACTAAAACCGGGACAGGGGACGGTGGCAATCAGCCCCAGCATTTT; CDR3: CSATKTGTGDGGNQPQHF
J: TRBJ1-6; V: TRBV6-1; D: -; size: few; DNA: TGTGCCAGCAGTGAAGCGCCGGGGTCACCCCTCCACTTT; CDR3: CASSEAPGSPLHF
J: TRBJ1-6; V: TRBV4-1; D: -; size: -; DNA: TGCGCCAGCAGGTGGGACACGAGCTCCTATAATTCACCCCTCCACTTT; CDR3: CASRWDTSSYNSPLHF
J: TRBJ2-1; V: TRBV3-1; D: -; size: -; DNA: TGTGCCAGCAGCCAAGCCCTAGGGAATGAGCAGTTCTTC; CDR3: CASSQALGNEQFF
J: TRBJ2-1; V: TRBV12-3/TRBV12-4; D: TRBD2; size: -; DNA: TGTGCCAGCAGCTCTAGCGGGGGGGCTAATGAGCAGTTCTTC; CDR3: CASSSSGGANEQFF
J: TRBJ2-7; V: TRBV10-3; D: -; size: -; DNA: TGTGCCATCAGTGGAGATTCCTACGAGCAGTACTTC; CDR3: CAISGDSYEQYF
J: TRBJ1-5; V: TRBV12-3/TRBV12-4; D: TRBD1; size: few; DNA: TGTGCCAGCAGTTTAAAGGGGGCGTTCAATCAGCCCCAGCATTTT; CDR3: CASSLKGAFNQPQHF
J: TRBJ1-5; V: TRBV4-2; D: -; size: few; DNA: TGTGCCAGCAGCCAAGATATGGGGGGAAGTCAGCCCCAGCATTTT; CDR3: CASSQDMGGSQPQHF
J: TRBJ2-7; V: TRBV5-1; D: -; size: few; DNA: TGCGCCAGCAGTTGGGGCTACGAGCAGTACTTC; CDR3: CASSWGYEQYF
J: TRBJ2-3; V: TRBV7-2; D: -; size: -; DNA: TGTGCCAGCAGCTTAGGGGGGGTAGCCGAATCTCGAGATACGCAGTATTTT; CDR3: CASSLGGVAESRDTQYF
J: TRBJ2-7; V: TRBV3-1; D: -; size: few; DNA: TGTGCCAGCAGCCAAGATGGGCATGAGCAGTACTTC; CDR3: CASSQDGHEQYF
J: TRBJ2-5; V: TRBV9; D: -; size: -; DNA: TGTGCCAGCAGCGTAGGGCAGGGACGAGAGACCCAGTACTTC; CDR3: CASSVGQGRETQYF
J: TRBJ2-2; V: TRBV7-9; D: TRBD1; size: few; DNA: TGTGCCAGCAGCTTCCTGACAGGGGGCTCCACCGGGGAGCTGTTTTTT; CDR3: CASSFLTGGSTGELFF
J: TRBJ1-2; V: TRBV29-1; D: -; size: few; DNA: TGCAGCGTTGGGGGGACTCCCTATGGCTACACCTTC; CDR3: CSVGGTPYGYTF
J: TRBJ1-6; V: TRBV20-1; D: -; size: -; DNA: TGCAGTGCTAGAAAAGGGGTTGGGTCACCCCTCCACTTT; CDR3: CSARKGVGSPLHF
J: TRBJ1-5; V: TRBV20-1; D: -; size: few; DNA: TGCAGTGCTATCCGGGACAACAATCAGCCCCAGCATTTT; CDR3: CSAIRDNNQPQHF
J: TRBJ2-5; V: TRBV7-2; D: -; size: few; DNA: TGTGCCAGCAGCCAACTTGAGGGAGAGACCCAGTACTTC; CDR3: CASSQLEGETQYF
J: TRBJ1-5; V: TRBV6-2/TRBV6-3; D: -; size: -; DNA: TGTGCCAGCCGGGTCCTTAATCAGCCCCAGCATTTT; CDR3: CASRVLNQPQHF
J: TRBJ1-1; V: TRBV12-3/TRBV12-4; D: TRBD1; size: -; DNA: TGTGCCAGCAGTGGGACAGCCTACATGAACACTGAAGCTTTCTTT; CDR3: CASSGTAYMNTEAFF
J: TRBJ1-1; V: TRBV18; D: -; size: -; DNA: TGTGCCAGCTCACCCTCAGAGCCCACTGAAGCTTTCTTT; CDR3: CASSPSEPTEAFF
J: TRBJ1-1; V: TRBV7-3; D: -; size: -; DNA: TGTGCCAGCAGCTCCGGGGTGGCTAGCGCTGAAGCTTTCTTT; CDR3: CASSSGVASAEAFF
J: TRBJ1-2; V: TRBV6-5; D: -; size: -; DNA: TGTGCCAGCAGGGAGCGACCTTTCTATGGCTACACCTTC; CDR3: CASRERPFYGYTF
J: TRBJ2-1; V: TRBV21-1; D: -; size: once; DNA: TGTGCCAGCTGGGTTCGGACAACCTACAATGAGCAGTTCTTC; CDR3: CASWVRTTYNEQFF
J: TRBJ1-2; V: TRBV5-1; D: -; size: -; DNA: TGCGCCAGCAGCTTGGACCGGGGATGGGGCTACACCTTC; CDR3: CASSLDRGWGYTF
J: TRBJ1-5; V: TRBV6-1; D: -; size: -; DNA: TGTGCCAGCAGTGAAGCCTGGCAGCAAAGTCAGCCCCAGCATTTT; CDR3: CASSEAWQQSQPQHF
J: TRBJ1-4; V: TRBV7-9; D: -; size: few; DNA: TGTGCCACCGCAGGGAACTCCCTTCAAGGAAAACTGTTTTTT; CDR3: CATAGNSLQGKLFF